The 17 T cell receptor beta chains below were found in one sample sequenced in a study of blood T cell repertoires in COVID-19. The assay was immunoSEQ multiplex PCR, and TCRdb's table has in-frame clones only and misses some. This repertoire shows some 320,000 clones, roughly nine tenths found once; its top ten account for around 2.5%. Source material: PBMCs or T cells enriched from blood (not recorded which). Receptor source: a man between 60 and 75 years old who had recovered from COVID-19.

The rearrangement links TRBV5-8 to TRBJ1-6; 7 bases are a match to TRBD1. Germline CDR1 and CDR2: SGHTS and YDEGEE. J gave up 9 bases and V 4 bases, and 10 bases lay outside the gene matches. CDR3 size: 15 residues. This CDR3 is CASSRRQGSTSPLHF. The CDR3 DNA follows: TGTGCCAGCAGCAGAAGACAGGGTAGTACTTCACCCCTCCACTTT.

This chain connects TRBV7-9 to TRBJ2-3, with 8 nucleotides matching TRBD2. V lost 5 bases and J lost 0; bases outside the gene matches: 4. Germline V gives CDR1 SEHNR, CDR2 FQNEAQ (reference sequence). This CDR3 has 15 residues. The DNA of the CDR3 is TGTGCCAGCAGCCGCTCTAGCGGGAGCACAGATACGCAGTATTTT. Residues: CASSRSSGSTDTQYF.

The chain uses TRBV6-5 and TRBJ2-1; 7 bases fit TRBD2. This CDR3 region has 14 residues. V dropped 7 bases and J dropped 6; count of bases not matched to a gene: 9. From germline, CDR1 is MNHEY and CDR2 SVGAGI. The CDR3 nucleotides are TGTGCCAGCAATTGGGGGGGGAACGGCAATGAGCAGTTCTTC. It codes for CASNWGGNGNEQFF.

This chain links TRBV6-2 or TRBV6-3 with TRBJ2-2; D uncertain. Germline V gene lookup returns CDR1 MNHEY and CDR2 SVGEGT. Trimming left V 0 bases short and J 4 bases short, with 3 bases between. CDR3 length equals 13 residues. Here the CDR3 DNA reads TGTGCCAGCAGTTACTCCTCCACCGGGGAGCTGTTTTTT. It encodes CASSYSSTGELFF.

This rearrangement joins TRBV7-6 to TRBJ2-5; TRBD2 might be the D (6 bases). The CDR3 length is 15 residues. Germline CDR1 is SGHVS and CDR2 is FNYEAQ. The ends were cut back, 0 bases at V and 5 bases at J, with 13 bases in the middle. CDR3 in amino acids: CASSLARRDLETQYF. DNA for the CDR3: TGTGCCAGCAGCTTAGCCAGGAGGGATCTGGAGACCCAGTACTTC.

V usage is TRBV5-5 and J usage is TRBJ2-7; 11 bases map to TRBD1. Germline V lookup: CDR1 SGHKS, CDR2 YYEKEE (reference sequence). The V gene end was trimmed by 2 bases and the J gene end by 4 bases; junction bases not matched to a gene: 5. This CDR3 comprises 15 residues. The chain's CDR3 is CASSLGTGGVYEQYF. The CDR3 DNA follows: TGTGCCAGCAGCTTAGGGACAGGGGGTGTGTACGAGCAGTACTTC.

This chain joins TRBV18 and TRBJ2-7; 8 positions agree with TRBD1. Trimming cost V 3 bases and J 3 bases; bases outside gene matches: 7. Per the germline V gene, CDR1 is KGHSH and CDR2 is LQKENI. The CDR3 covers 15 residues. Here the CDR3 DNA reads TGTGCCAGCTCACCTGGCGGGACAGGAGGCTACGAGCAGTACTTC. It yields the protein CASSPGGTGGYEQYF.

The J gene is TRBJ2-3, the V gene TRBV30, with TRBD1 as a possible D gene (5 bases). The CDR3 spans 12 residues. From germline, CDR1 is GTSNPN and CDR2 SVGIG (reference sequence). Trimming removed 5 bases at V and 6 bases at J, with 12 bases between. Here the CDR3 reads CAWAGPGDTQYF. The CDR3 nucleotides are TGTGCCTGGGCAGGGCCAGGGGATACGCAGTATTTT.

This chain joins TRBV4-3 and TRBJ1-2, with D unclear. The germline V gene encodes CDR1 LGHNA and CDR2 YSLEER. V lost 1 base and J 3 bases, leaving 12 bases between the germline ends. The CDR3 is made up of 15 amino acids. The CDR3 bases are TGCGCCAGCAGCCAAGGCCGTGCAGAGGACTATGGCTACACCTTC. Protein sequence: CASSQGRAEDYGYTF.

This clone was seen only a few times. The rearrangement joins TRBV21-1 to TRBJ2-4; the DNA was not used to check the table's D call, TRBD1. TRBV21-1 is noted as a pseudogene. This CDR3 is built from 17 residues. Written as DNA, the CDR3 is TGTGCCAGCAGCACACCGAGGGGGCCCCTAGCCAAAAACATTCAGTACTTC. Amino acids: CASSTPRGPLAKNIQYF.

The rearrangement uses TRBV11-3 and TRBJ2-1; 11 bases align to TRBD2. The CDR3 totals 19 residues. J gave up 5 bases and V 2 bases, and 14 bases lay outside the gene matches. CDR1 and CDR2 (germline): SGHNT, YENEEA. CDR3 coding DNA: TGTGCCAGCAGCTTATTAGGGACTAGCGGTAAGCCCCCCCACAATGAGCAGTTCTTC. Translated: CASSLLGTSGKPPHNEQFF. Full variable domain (remainder filled in from reference TRBV11-3 and TRBJ2-1): EAGVVQSPRYKIIEKKQPVAFWCNPISGHNTLYWYLQNLGQGPELLIRYENEEAVDDSQLPKDRFSAERLKGVDSTLKIQPAELGDSAVYLCASSLLGTSGKPPHNEQFFGPGTRLTVL.

The gene calls are TRBV11-2 and TRBJ1-1; D call uncertain. The germline V gene has CDR1 SGHAT and CDR2 FQNNGV. The length of the CDR3 is 19 residues. V lost 5 bases and J lost 0, with 25 bases in between. CDR3 coding DNA: TGTGCCAGCAGCAACCAAGGCGTGAAAGGTGGTACTATGAACACTGAAGCTTTCTTT. Its translation: CASSNQGVKGGTMNTEAFF.

The chain combines TRBV11-2 with TRBJ2-5; 9 nucleotides agree with TRBD2. The V gene's germline CDR1 is SGHAT and CDR2 FQNNGV. V shed 1 base and J 4 bases; nucleotides not matched to a gene: 7. This CDR3 is built from 16 residues. CDR3 sequence: CASSLGLAGTRETQYF. Here the CDR3 DNA reads TGTGCCAGCAGCTTAGGGCTAGCGGGGACAAGAGAGACCCAGTACTTC.

The chain is built from TRBV7-9 and TRBJ2-7; TRBD2 matches at 12 bases. The junction had 6 bases not matched to a gene; V was cut back by 4 bases and J by 5 bases. The CDR3 covers 15 residues. In germline, CDR1 is SEHNR, CDR2 FQNEAQ (reference sequence). In DNA form, the CDR3 reads TGTGCCAGCAGCTCCAGACTAGCGGGAGCGGACGAGCAGTACTTC. Protein product: CASSSRLAGADEQYF.

This chain uses TRBV19 with TRBJ1-1, with D hard to call. Germline-derived CDR1 and CDR2 are LNHDA and SQIVND (reference sequence). Trimming shortened V by 0 bases and J by 5 bases, and 7 bases separated the two germline ends. The CDR3 is 13 amino acids. CDR3 amino acids: CASSIDLRTEAFF. The CDR3 region has the DNA TGTGCCAGTAGTATAGATTTGAGGACTGAAGCTTTCTTT.

The chain uses TRBV9 and TRBJ1-2; no reliable D call. The CDR3 is 14 amino acids. Germline CDR1 is SGDLS and CDR2 is YYNGEE. V lost 10 bases, J lost 0 bases, and 16 bases lay in between. CDR3 sequence: CASGRAGSNYGYTF. CDR3 nucleotides: TGTGCCTCAGGCCGGGCGGGATCTAACTATGGCTACACCTTC.

This clone was seen only once. The chain links TRBV5-6 to TRBJ2-7, with 9 bases identical to TRBD1. Unmatched junction bases numbered 5, after V lost 2 bases and J lost 2 bases. The CDR3 has 15 residues. Germline CDR1 and CDR2: SGHDT and YYEEEE. The CDR3 is CASSFSGTGTYEQYF. The DNA for the CDR3 is TGTGCCAGCAGCTTTTCCGGGACAGGGACCTACGAGCAGTACTTC.